This TCR beta chain was captured in a study of T cell changes during pregnancy in multiple sclerosis. This table comes from immunoSEQ multiplex PCR, and its TCRdb copy is limited to in-frame clones, with some not included. Of about 67,000 clones listed, approximately 90% were seen once; the top ten hold 2.5%. The ends lost 1 base at V and 4 bases at J; junction bases unmatched: 9. The CDR3 spans 16 residues. CDR1 and CDR2 (germline): MNHGY, SVAAGI. The sequence was obtained from a female donor with multiple sclerosis, enrolled in a pregnancy study. This rearrangement joins TRBV6-9 to TRBJ2-5, with 7 positions matching TRBD1. The specimen comprised peripheral blood, sampled in the first trimester of pregnancy. CDR3 sequence: CASSYWAGGLRETQYF. The CDR3 bases are TGTGCCAGCAGTTATTGGGCAGGGGGTTTACGAGAGACCCAGTACTTC.